The present TCR beta chain was sequenced within a study of blood T cell repertoires in COVID-19. Study information: The study drew acute and convalescent COVID-19 samples from the United States, Italy and Spain. The analysed material was cDNA or gDNA that came from T cells, B-cell-depleted T cells, or PBMCs.

Original methodology: Using reference gene primer amplification, nucleated cell counts were estimated. The repertoire was sequenced with immunoSEQ multiplex PCR; TCRdb's copy has only in-frame clones and lacks some. The V and J calls and the clone size are those of that table, but D and trimming were determined from the DNA. This table has over 300,000 clones, 65% to 90% appearing once. The CDR3 has 16 residues. Germline-derived CDR1 and CDR2 are KGHSH and LQKENI. With 4 bases removed from V and 0 bases from J, the gap between germline ends came to 13 bases. The chain links TRBV18 to TRBJ1-3; D is uncertain. The source material was peripheral blood. The source of this sequence is a human donor in a cohort sampled during active COVID-19. CDR3 bases: TGTGCCAGCTCACTCACCGCGACTATCTCTGGAAACACCATATATTTT. Amino acids: CASSLTATISGNTIYF.